This T cell receptor beta chain stems from a study of regulatory T cells in long-lasting Graves disease. Study summary: Antithyroid drug use was under 3 months in newly diagnosed Graves' patients.

This clonotype was detected only a few times. CDR1 is SGHTA, CDR2 FQGNSA, per germline. The CDR3 runs to 16 residues. Trimming cost V 2 bases and J 2 bases, with 15 bases left between them. Time point of the sample: newly diagnosed GD, antithyroid drugs for less than 3 months. Following extraction of RNA from PBMCs, that RNA was used to make the TCR library. Patient provenance is recorded as an endocrinology department in Xi'an, China. CDR3-region Arm-PCR and iRepertoire HTBI primers produced the TCR beta libraries. MiXCR, applied by TCRdb to the multiplex PCR reads, yields one record per CDR3 protein. This table has 250,000 or so distinct CDR3 sequences, roughly 18% appearing once. These data were also filed under a second study, of T cells in Graves' hyperthyroidism and ophthalmopathy. This second study notes: Onset of ophthalmopathy came a median approximately 6.9 months after the model predicted it.

This receptor was taken from a woman in her thirties with Graves disease. Sequenced material: peripheral blood mononuclear cells (PBMCs), taken at new diagnosis, from a patient treated with antithyroid drugs. The chain is built from TRBV7-2 and TRBJ2-5; D possibly corresponds to TRBD2 (6 bases). CDR3 sequence (DNA): TGTGCCAGCAGCTTAAGCGGGTCCGCGGGTCAAGAGACCCAGTACTTC. Translation gives CASSLSGSAGQETQYF.